This T cell receptor beta chain comes out of a study of CD8+ T cells in alopecia areata. Whole-study findings and limits: TCR sharing across patients was less clear than in mice, possibly HLA-related.

PBMC-derived CD4+ and CD8+ T cells were sorted. RNA extraction was followed by reverse transcription into cDNA, which acted as the sequencing template. The table came from immunoSEQ multiplex PCR; TCRdb's copy has only in-frame clones and leaves some out. The sample holds around 150,000 clones, 50% to 65% seen once. Germline CDR1 MNHEY, CDR2 SVGAGI. V lost 2 bases and J 10 bases, leaving 9 bases between the germline ends. The CDR3 contains 12 residues. About this clone: Antigen unknown.

The TCR sequence derives from a human donor in good health. This sequence joins TRBV6-5 and TRBJ2-1, with D unresolved. Sequencing used CD4+ T cells sorted from blood. The CDR3 sequence is CASSYPGPEQFF. DNA of the CDR3: TGTGCCAGCAGTTACCCCGGGCCAGAGCAGTTCTTC.